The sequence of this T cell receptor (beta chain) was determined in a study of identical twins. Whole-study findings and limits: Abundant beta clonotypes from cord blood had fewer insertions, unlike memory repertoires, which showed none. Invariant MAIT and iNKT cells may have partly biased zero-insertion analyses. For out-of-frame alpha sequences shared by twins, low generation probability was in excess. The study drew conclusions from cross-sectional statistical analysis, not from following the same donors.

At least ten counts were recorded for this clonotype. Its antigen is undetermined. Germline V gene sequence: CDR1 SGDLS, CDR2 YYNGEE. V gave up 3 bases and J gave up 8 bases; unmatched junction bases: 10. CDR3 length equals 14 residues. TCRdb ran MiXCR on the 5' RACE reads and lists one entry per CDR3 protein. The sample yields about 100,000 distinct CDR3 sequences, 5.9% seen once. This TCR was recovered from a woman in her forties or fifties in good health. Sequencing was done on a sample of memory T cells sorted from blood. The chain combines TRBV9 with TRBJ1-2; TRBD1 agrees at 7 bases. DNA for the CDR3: TGTGCCAGCAGCGCTCTGACAGGGTGGAGCGGCTACACCTTC. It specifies CASSALTGWSGYTF. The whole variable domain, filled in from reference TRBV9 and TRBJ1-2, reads DSGVTQTPKHLITATGQRVTLRCSPRSGDLSVYWYQQSLDQGLQFLIQYYNGEERAKGNILERFSAQQFPDLHSELNLSSLELGDSALYFCASSALTGWSGYTFGSGTRLTVV.